The present TCR beta chain was sequenced within a study of cytomegalovirus exposure and HLA in healthy donors. On the study more broadly: The approximately 120 validation repertoires were reported in a later analysis to have been generated on the same platform as the roughly 670 first-cohort repertoires.

Study findings and constraints: A few chains tied to CMV proved CMV antigen-specific in vitro. With high specificity and sensitivity, the classifier reportedly diagnosed cytomegalovirus status.

A note on this clone: Its antigen is currently unknown.

This CDR3 is 13 amino acids long. Per the germline V gene, CDR1 is SGHVS and CDR2 is FNYEAQ. The method was immunoSEQ multiplex PCR; TCRdb's version includes in-frame clones alone and lacks a portion of them. The sample yields a few hundred thousand clones, roughly 87% seen once. This TCR derives from a man aged 18 to 30 in good health and CMV-seropositive. The V call is TRBV7-6, the J call TRBJ1-1; 11 positions agree with TRBD1. Specimen: PBMCs. The CDR3 loop reads CATTGTGGTEAFF. As DNA, the CDR3 is TGTGCGACCACCGGGACAGGGGGCACTGAAGCTTTCTTT.